This T cell receptor beta chain is from a study of T cells after yellow fever vaccination. From germline, CDR1 is SEHNR and CDR2 FQNEAQ (reference sequence). V lost 3 bases to trimming and J lost 3 bases, with 12 bases between them. This CDR3 is built from 14 residues. MiXCR was run by TCRdb on the 5' RACE reads, yielding one entry per CDR3 protein. The sample has about 550,000 distinct CDR3 sequences, roughly a fifth seen once; the top ten hold 13% to 15%. The clonotype comes from a young man who received the YFV17D yellow fever vaccine. The starting material was PBMCs, obtained 15 days after the yellow fever booster vaccination. This chain links TRBV7-9 with TRBJ2-7, with D maybe TRBD2 (5 bases). CDR3 nucleotide sequence: TGTGCCAGCAGCTTCACGGACGGACTCTACGAGCAGTACTTC. This encodes CASSFTDGLYEQYF.